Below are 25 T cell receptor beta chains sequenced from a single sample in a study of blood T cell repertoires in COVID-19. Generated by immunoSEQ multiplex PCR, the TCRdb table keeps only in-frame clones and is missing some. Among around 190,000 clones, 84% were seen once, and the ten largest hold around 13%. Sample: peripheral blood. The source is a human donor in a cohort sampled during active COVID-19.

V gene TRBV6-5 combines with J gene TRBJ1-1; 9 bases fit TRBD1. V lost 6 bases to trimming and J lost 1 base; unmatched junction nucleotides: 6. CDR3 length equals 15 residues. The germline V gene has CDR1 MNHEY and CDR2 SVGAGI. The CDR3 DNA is TGTGCCAGCAGCAAACAGGGGGCAGAGAACACTGAAGCTTTCTTT. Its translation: CASSKQGAENTEAFF.

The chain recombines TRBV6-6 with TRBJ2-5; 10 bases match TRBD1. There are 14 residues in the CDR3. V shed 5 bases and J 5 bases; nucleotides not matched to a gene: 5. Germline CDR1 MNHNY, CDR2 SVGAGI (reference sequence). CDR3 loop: CASSDRGREETQYF. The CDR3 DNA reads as TGTGCCAGCAGTGACAGGGGGCGGGAGGAGACCCAGTACTTC.

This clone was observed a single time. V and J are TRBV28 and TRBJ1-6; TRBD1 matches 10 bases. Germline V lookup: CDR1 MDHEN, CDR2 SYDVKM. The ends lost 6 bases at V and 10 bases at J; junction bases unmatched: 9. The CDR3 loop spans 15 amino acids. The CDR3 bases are TGTGCCAGCAGCCCCTGGACAGGGGGAGGCTCACCCCTCCACTTT. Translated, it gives CASSPWTGGGSPLHF.

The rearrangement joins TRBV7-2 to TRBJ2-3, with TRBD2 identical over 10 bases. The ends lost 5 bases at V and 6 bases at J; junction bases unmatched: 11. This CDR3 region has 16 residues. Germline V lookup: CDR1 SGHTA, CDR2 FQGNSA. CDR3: CASSPIPGLASDTQYF. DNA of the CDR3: TGTGCCAGCAGCCCTATACCGGGACTAGCGTCTGATACGCAGTATTTT.

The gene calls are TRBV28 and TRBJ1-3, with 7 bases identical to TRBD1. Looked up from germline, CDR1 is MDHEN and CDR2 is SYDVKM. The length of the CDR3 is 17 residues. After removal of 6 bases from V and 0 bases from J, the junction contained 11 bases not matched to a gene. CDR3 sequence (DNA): TGTGCCAGCAGACTTGTAGGGGGCAGTCGCTCTGGAAACACCATATATTTT. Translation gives CASRLVGGSRSGNTIYF.

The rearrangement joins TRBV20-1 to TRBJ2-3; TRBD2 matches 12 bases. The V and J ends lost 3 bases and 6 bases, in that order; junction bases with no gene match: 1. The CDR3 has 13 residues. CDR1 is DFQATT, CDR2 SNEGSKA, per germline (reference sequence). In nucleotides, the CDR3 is TGCAGTGCTAGTGGACTAGCGGGGGATACGCAGTATTTT. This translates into CSASGLAGDTQYF.

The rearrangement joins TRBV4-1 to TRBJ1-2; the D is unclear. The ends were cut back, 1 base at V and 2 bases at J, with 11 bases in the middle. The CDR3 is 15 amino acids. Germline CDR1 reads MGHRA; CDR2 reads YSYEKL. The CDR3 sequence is CASSQVVAANYGYTF. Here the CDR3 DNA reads TGCGCCAGCAGCCAAGTGGTCGCGGCGAACTATGGCTACACCTTC.

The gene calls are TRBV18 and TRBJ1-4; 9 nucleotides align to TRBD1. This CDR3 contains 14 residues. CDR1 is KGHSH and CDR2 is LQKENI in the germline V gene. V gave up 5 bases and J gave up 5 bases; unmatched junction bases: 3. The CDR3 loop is CASSSGTGNEKLFF. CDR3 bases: TGTGCCAGCTCAAGCGGGACAGGGAATGAAAAACTGTTTTTT.

CDR3 loop: CASSFRDNEQFF. Written as DNA, the CDR3 is TGTGCCAGCAGCTTCCGGGACAATGAGCAGTTCTTC. J is TRBJ2-1 and V is TRBV11-3; D call uncertain. Trimming removed 3 bases at V and 5 bases at J, with 5 bases between. The CDR3 is made up of 12 amino acids. CDR1 and CDR2 (germline): SGHNT, YENEEA.

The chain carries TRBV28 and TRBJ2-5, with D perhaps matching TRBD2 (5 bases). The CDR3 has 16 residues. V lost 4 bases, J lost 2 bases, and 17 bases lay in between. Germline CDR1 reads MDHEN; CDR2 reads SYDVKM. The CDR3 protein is CASSSPRTGRQETQYF. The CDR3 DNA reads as TGTGCCAGCAGTTCTCCTCGGACTGGTCGGCAAGAGACCCAGTACTTC. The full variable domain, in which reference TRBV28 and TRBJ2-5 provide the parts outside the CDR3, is DVKVTQSSRYLVKRTGEKVFLECVQDMDHENMFWYRQDPGLGLRLIYFSYDVKMKEKGDIPEGYSVSREKKERFSLILESASTNQTSMYLCASSSPRTGRQETQYFGPGTRLLVL.

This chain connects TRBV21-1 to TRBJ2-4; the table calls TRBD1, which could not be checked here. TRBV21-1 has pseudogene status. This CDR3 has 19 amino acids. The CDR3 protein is CASSSRTGGGFRAKNIQYF. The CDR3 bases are TGTGCCAGCAGCTCCCGGACAGGGGGCGGTTTTCGGGCCAAAAACATTCAGTACTTC.

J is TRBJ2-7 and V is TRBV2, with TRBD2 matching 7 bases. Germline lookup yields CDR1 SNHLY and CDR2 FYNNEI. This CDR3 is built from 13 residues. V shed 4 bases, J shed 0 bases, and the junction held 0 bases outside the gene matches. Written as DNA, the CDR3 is TGTGCCAGCAGTGGGGACTACTCCTACGAGCAGTACTTC. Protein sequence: CASSGDYSYEQYF.

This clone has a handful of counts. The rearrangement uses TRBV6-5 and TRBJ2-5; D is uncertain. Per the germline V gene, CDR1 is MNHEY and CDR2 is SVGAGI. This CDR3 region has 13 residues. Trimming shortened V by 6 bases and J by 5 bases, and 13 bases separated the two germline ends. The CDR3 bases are TGTGCCAGCAGCTGGGCAGGATGGGAGACCCAGTACTTC. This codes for CASSWAGWETQYF.

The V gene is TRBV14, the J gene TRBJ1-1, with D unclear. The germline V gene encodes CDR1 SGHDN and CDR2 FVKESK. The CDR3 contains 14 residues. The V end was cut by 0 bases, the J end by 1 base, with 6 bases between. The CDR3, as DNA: TGTGCCAGCAGCCAAGAAAACAGGAACACTGAAGCTTTCTTT. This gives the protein CASSQENRNTEAFF.

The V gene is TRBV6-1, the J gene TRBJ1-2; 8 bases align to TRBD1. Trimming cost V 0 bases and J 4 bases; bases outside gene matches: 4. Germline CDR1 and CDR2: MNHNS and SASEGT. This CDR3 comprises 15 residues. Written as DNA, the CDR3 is TGTGCCAGCAGTGAAGCTCGGACAGGGTCCTATGGCTACACCTTC. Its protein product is CASSEARTGSYGYTF.

The CDR3 DNA sequence: TGCGCCAGCAGCAAGCGGACTAGCGGGAGGGCCGAGGCCGGGGAGCTGTTTTTT. It yields the protein CASSKRTSGRAEAGELFF. The chain combines TRBV5-1 with TRBJ2-2; 15 bases are a match to TRBD2. With 4 bases clipped from V and 6 bases from J, the junction kept 10 bases outside the gene matches. The CDR3 totals 18 residues. The germline gives CDR1 SGHRS, CDR2 YFSETQ.

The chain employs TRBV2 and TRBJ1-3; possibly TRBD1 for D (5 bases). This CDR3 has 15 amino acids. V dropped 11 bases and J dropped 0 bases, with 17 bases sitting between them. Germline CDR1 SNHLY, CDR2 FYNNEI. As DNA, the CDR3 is TGTGCCGGGAAGGAGGGGCGAAGCTCTGGAAACACCATATATTTT. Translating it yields CAGKEGRSSGNTIYF.

The CDR3, as DNA: TGTGCCAGCAGCTCAACGGAGACGTCAGTCCACTTT. Protein sequence: CASSSTETSVHF. The chain is built from TRBV7-9 and TRBJ1-6, with D uncertain. The germline gives CDR1 SEHNR, CDR2 FQNEAQ (reference sequence). CDR3 length equals 12 residues. With 4 bases removed from V and 17 bases from J, the gap between germline ends came to 15 bases.

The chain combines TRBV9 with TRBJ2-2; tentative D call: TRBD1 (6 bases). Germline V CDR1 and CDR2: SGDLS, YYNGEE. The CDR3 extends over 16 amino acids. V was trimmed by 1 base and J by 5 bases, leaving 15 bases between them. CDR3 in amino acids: CASSVRTGLSTGELFF. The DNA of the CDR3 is TGTGCCAGCAGCGTACGAACAGGGTTGAGTACCGGGGAGCTGTTTTTT.

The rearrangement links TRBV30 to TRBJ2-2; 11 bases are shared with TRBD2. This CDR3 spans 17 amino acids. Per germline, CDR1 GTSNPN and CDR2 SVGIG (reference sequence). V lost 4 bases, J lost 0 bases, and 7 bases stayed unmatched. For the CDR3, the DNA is TGTGCCTGGAACCACCGACTAGCGGGGCCGAACACCGGGGAGCTGTTTTTT. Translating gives CAWNHRLAGPNTGELFF.

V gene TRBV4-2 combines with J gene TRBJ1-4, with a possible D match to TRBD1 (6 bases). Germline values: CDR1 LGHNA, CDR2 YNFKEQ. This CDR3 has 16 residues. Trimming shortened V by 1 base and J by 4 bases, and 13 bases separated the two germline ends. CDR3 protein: CASSQGSTGFNEKLFF. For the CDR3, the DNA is TGTGCCAGCAGCCAAGGGTCGACAGGCTTTAATGAAAAACTGTTTTTT.

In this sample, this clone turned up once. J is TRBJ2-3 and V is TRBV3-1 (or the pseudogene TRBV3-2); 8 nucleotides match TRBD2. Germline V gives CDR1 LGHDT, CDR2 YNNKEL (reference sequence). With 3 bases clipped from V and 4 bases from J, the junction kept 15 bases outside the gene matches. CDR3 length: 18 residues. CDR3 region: CASSHFLQREWGPDTQYF. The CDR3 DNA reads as TGTGCCAGCAGCCACTTTCTACAGCGGGAGTGGGGCCCAGATACGCAGTATTTT.

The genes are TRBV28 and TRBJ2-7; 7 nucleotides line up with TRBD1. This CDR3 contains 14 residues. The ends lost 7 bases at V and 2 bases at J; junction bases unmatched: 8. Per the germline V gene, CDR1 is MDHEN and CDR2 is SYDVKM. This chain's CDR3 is CASTVTGTTYEQYF. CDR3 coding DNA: TGTGCCAGCACGGTGACAGGGACAACCTACGAGCAGTACTTC.

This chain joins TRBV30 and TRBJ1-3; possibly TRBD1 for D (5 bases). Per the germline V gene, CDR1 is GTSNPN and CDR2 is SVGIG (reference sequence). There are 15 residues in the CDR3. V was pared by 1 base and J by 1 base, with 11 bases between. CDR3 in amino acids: CAWSAGTQSGNTIYF. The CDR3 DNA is TGTGCCTGGAGTGCCGGGACTCAGTCTGGAAACACCATATATTTT. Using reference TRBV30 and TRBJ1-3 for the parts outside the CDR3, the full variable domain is SQTIHQWPATLVQPVGSPLSLECTVEGTSNPNLYWYRQAAGRGLQLLFYSVGIGQISSEVPQNLSASRPQDRQFILSSKKLLLSDSGFYLCAWSAGTQSGNTIYFGEGSWLTVV.

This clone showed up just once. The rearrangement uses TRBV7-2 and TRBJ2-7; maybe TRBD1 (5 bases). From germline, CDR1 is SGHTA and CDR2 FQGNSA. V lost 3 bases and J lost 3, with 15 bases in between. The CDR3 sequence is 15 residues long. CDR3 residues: CASSLGGARNYEQYF. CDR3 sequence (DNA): TGTGCCAGCAGCTTGGGTGGGGCAAGAAACTACGAGCAGTACTTC.